The present entry profiles one T cell receptor beta chain with its context. Antigen unknown. A sample-barcoded 5' primer and a J-beta primer mix were used in a second PCR of roughly 7 to 11 cycles. TCRdb called the 5' RACE reads again in MiXCR, with one record for every CDR3 protein. This repertoire shows more than 1 million distinct CDR3 sequences, under 55% found once; its top ten account for approximately 17%. This specimen comes from a study of blood T cells in healthy people across ages. For the study at large: Capturing about one barcoded beta molecule per two T cells was achieved by template switching.

Study-wide results and limits: Whereas aged donors had fewer naive CD4+ cells, long-lived donors had more of them and higher diversity.

Germline-derived CDR1 and CDR2 are MDHEN and SYDVKM. The CDR3 runs to 14 residues. The specimen sequenced was blood. The sequence was collected from a woman aged 60-75 years in good health. The chain combines TRBV28 with TRBJ2-7; 8 bases map to TRBD2. Judging by the DNA end, TRBJ2-5 fits better; the J call may be wrong. CDR3 protein: CASSLPGGRKTQYF. The CDR3 DNA is TGTGCCAGCAGTTTACCGGGGGGGCGAAAGACCCAGTACTTC.